This T cell receptor beta chain was documented in a study of cytomegalovirus exposure and HLA in healthy donors. Researchers ran the PCR with 60 Vbeta and 13 Jbeta primers. Clones were sequenced by immunoSEQ multiplex PCR, and TCRdb holds only the in-frame ones, with some missing. Seen here are 150,000 or so clones, 70% to 80% observed once, and the top ten hold around 13%. The germline V gene has CDR1 SGHRS and CDR2 YFSETQ. This CDR3 comprises 17 residues. V lost 0 bases and J lost 3, with 19 bases in between. The chain has TRBV5-1 and TRBJ2-7, with D tentatively TRBD2 (5 bases). Sequenced material: PBMCs. The TCR sequence derives from a man aged 35-49 years in good health and CMV-seropositive. CDR3: CASSLAISAGGIYEQYF. Here the CDR3 DNA reads TGCGCCAGCAGCTTGGCCATCTCAGCAGGAGGAATCTACGAGCAGTACTTC.